This T cell receptor beta chain is from a study of cytomegalovirus exposure and HLA in healthy donors. Only in-frame clones appear in the TCRdb table, and some are missing; sequencing was by immunoSEQ multiplex PCR. The sample shows hundreds of thousands of clones, less than 90% of them seen only once. V lost 2 bases and J lost 7, with 20 bases in between. CDR1 is MNHNS, CDR2 SASEGT, per germline. The CDR3 is 16 amino acids. The TCR sequence derives from a woman aged 18-35 years in good health and CMV-seronegative. The material sequenced was PBMCs. V usage is TRBV6-1 and J usage is TRBJ1-2; no definite D call. This CDR3 reads CASSESSSRRSFGYTF. The CDR3 region has the DNA TGTGCCAGCAGTGAATCTTCTAGTCGGAGGTCCTTTGGCTACACCTTC.